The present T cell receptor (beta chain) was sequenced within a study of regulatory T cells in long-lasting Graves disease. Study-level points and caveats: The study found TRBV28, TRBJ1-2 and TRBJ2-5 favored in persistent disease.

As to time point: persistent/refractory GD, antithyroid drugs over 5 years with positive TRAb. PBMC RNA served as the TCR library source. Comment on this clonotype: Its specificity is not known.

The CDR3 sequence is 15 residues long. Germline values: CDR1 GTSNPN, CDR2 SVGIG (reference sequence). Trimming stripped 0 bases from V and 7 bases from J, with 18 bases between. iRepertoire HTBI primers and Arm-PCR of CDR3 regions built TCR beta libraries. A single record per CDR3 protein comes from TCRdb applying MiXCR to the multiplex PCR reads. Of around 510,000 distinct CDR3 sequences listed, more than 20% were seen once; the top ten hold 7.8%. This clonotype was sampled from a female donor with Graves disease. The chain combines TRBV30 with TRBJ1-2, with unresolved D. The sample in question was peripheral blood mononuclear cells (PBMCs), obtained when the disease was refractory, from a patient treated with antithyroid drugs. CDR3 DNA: TGTGCCTGGAGTGTACGAGCAGACGGGATGGCTGGCTACACCTTC. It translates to CAWSVRADGMAGYTF.